One T cell receptor (beta chain) is described in this entry. Its cognate antigen is unknown. Sequencing of TCR beta was carried out in blood CD8+ and CD4+ T cells. Negative isolation yielded CD4+ and CD8+ T cells, and FACS enriched TEMRA cells. Reverse transcription of 0.5 to 1 ug RNA was performed with random hexamers. An immunoSEQ multiplex PCR generated amplified TCR beta CDR3 products spanning 54 Vbeta and 13 Jbeta. TCRdb recomputed calls from the immunoSEQ multiplex PCR reads with MiXCR, one row per CDR3 protein. The sample yields approximately 190,000 distinct CDR3 sequences, 95% seen once. This specimen belongs to a study of CD8 T cells in Susac syndrome. This CDR3 comprises 14 residues. V gave up 4 bases and J gave up 3 bases, with 13 bases separating them. Looked up from germline, CDR1 is MNHEY and CDR2 is SVGAGI. Regarding the study as a whole: Roughly 17 Susac-specific public clones were found in total CD8+ repertoires and roughly five in CD8+ TEMRA repertoires.

This rearrangement joins TRBV6-5 to TRBJ2-7, with D possibly TRBD2 on 7 matching bases. The sequenced sample consisted of CD8+ T cells from PBMCs. The sequence was obtained from a human donor with Susac syndrome. The CDR3 loop reads CASSLRGAGYEQYF. The CDR3 region has the DNA TGTGCCAGCAGTTTACGGGGGGCCGGCTACGAGCAGTACTTC.